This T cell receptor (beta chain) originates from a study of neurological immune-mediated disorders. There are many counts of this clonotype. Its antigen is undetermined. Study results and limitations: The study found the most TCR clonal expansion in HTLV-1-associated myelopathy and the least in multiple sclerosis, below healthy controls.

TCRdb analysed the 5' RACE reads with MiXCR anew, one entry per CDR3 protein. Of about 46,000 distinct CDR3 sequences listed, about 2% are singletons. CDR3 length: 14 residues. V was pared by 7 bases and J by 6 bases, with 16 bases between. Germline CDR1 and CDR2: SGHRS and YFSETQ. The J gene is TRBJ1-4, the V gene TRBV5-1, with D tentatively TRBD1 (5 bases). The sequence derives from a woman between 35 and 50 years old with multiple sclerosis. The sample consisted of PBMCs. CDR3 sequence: CASGNGGVDEKLFF. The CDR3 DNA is TGCGCCAGCGGAAATGGGGGGGTCGATGAAAAACTGTTTTTT.